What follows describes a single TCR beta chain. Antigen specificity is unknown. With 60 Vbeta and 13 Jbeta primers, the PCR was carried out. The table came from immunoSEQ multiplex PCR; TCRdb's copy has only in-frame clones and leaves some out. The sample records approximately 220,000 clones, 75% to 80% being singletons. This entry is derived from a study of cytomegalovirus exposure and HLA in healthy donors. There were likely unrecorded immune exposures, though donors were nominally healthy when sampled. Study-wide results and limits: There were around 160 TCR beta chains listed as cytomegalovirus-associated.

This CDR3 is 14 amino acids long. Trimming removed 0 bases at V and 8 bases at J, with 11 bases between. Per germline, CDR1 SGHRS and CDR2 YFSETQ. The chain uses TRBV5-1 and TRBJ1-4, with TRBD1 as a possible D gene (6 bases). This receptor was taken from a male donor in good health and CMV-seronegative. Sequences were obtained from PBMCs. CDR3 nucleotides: TGCGCCAGCAGCTTGGCCCAGGGACAAGAAAAACTGTTTTTT. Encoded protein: CASSLAQGQEKLFF.